Listed below are T cell receptor beta chains from one sample, sequenced in a study of early T cells in non-severe SARS-CoV-2 infection. MiXCR was run by TCRdb on the 5' RACE reads, yielding one entry per CDR3 protein. This repertoire shows tens of thousands of distinct CDR3 sequences, about 4.4% found once; its top ten account for just over 6.5%. The sample was whole blood. The source of these receptors is an adult who was a healthcare worker with PCR-confirmed SARS-CoV-2 infection or an uninfected control (not recorded which). The CDR3 runs from the conserved cysteine through the conserved F or W. D genes are given only for firm matches. Size tells how often a clone was seen (once, few, many) or the class of an expanded clone, and some rows leave it out.

CASSLSRPPRGTEAFF	TGTGCCAGCAGTTTATCGCGCCCTCCGAGGGGCACTGAAGCTTTCTTT	TRBV27	TRBJ1-1	NA	many
CASSEGSVHQPQHF	TGTGCCAGCAGTGAAGGGTCAGTTCATCAGCCCCAGCATTTT	TRBV2	TRBJ1-5	NA	many
CASSSLREYGGELFF	TGTGCCAGCAGTTCACTCAGGGAGTATGGCGGGGAGCTGTTTTTT	TRBV28	TRBJ2-2	NA	many
CAWSEGGYGYTF	TGTGCCTGGAGTGAGGGCGGCTATGGCTACACCTTC	TRBV30	TRBJ1-2	NA	many
CATSRGARGNTIYF	TGTGCCACGAGTCGGGGAGCGCGAGGAAACACCATATATTTT	TRBV19	TRBJ1-3	NA	many
CASSLNLGYTEAFF	TGTGCCAGCAGTTTGAATTTAGGGTACACTGAAGCTTTCTTT	TRBV7-8	TRBJ1-1	NA	many
CASSLWGGTYNEQFF	TGTGCCAGCAGCTTATGGGGGGGGACCTACAATGAGCAGTTCTTC	TRBV7-2	TRBJ2-1	TRBD2	few
CASSSPTTEAFF	TGTGCCAGCAGTTCCCCCACCACTGAAGCTTTCTTT	TRBV27	TRBJ1-1	NA	many
CASSLVGQSNTGELFF	TGTGCCAGCAGCTTAGTGGGACAGTCGAACACCGGGGAGCTGTTTTTT	TRBV7-3	TRBJ2-2	TRBD1	many
CATSRDRVNEKLFF	TGTGCCACCAGCAGGGACCGCGTAAATGAAAAACTGTTTTTT	TRBV15	TRBJ1-4	NA	few
CASSLRDSRTGELFF	TGCGCCAGCAGCCTTCGGGACAGCAGGACCGGGGAGCTGTTTTTT	TRBV5-1	TRBJ2-2	TRBD1	many
CASSRTMGTATNEQFF	TGTGCCAGCAGTCGAACAATGGGGACAGCGACCAATGAGCAGTTCTTC	TRBV6-5	TRBJ2-1	TRBD1	many
CASSGAAEAFF	TGTGCCAGCAGTGGGGCAGCTGAAGCTTTCTTT	TRBV2	TRBJ1-1	NA	few
CASSSTPTGGGGQPQHF	TGTGCCAGCAGCTCCACCCCTACAGGGGGCGGAGGTCAGCCCCAGCATTTT	TRBV7-2	TRBJ1-5	TRBD1	many
CASSTSGPETQYF	TGTGCCAGCAGCACAAGCGGCCCGGAGACCCAGTACTTC	TRBV3-1	TRBJ2-5	NA	many
CASSEERELGDTQYF	TGTGCCAGCAGTGAGGAGCGGGAGCTGGGAGATACGCAGTATTTT	TRBV2	TRBJ2-3	TRBD2	few
CASSYDRGRENTIYF	TGTGCCAGCAGCTATGACAGGGGTAGGGAAAACACCATATATTTT	TRBV9	TRBJ1-3	TRBD1	many
CASRLSGTGNRGYTF	TGTGCCAGCAGATTATCCGGGACAGGGAATAGAGGCTACACCTTC	TRBV12-3/TRBV12-4	TRBJ1-2	TRBD1	many
CASTDPLQMWPVEGSGANVLIF	TGTGCCAGCACCGACCCCCTACAGATGTGGCCGGTAGAGGGGTCTGGGGCCAACGTCCTGATTTTC	TRBV7-9	TRBJ2-6	NA	many
CASSLADTQYF	TGCGCCAGCAGCTTGGCAGATACGCAGTATTTT	TRBV5-1	TRBJ2-3	NA	medium-sized
CSARGISGDQETQYF	TGCAGTGCTAGAGGTATCAGCGGGGACCAAGAGACCCAGTACTTC	TRBV20-1	TRBJ2-5	TRBD2	many
CASRTGTGGEKLFF	TGTGCCAGCAGAACCGGGACAGGGGGCGAAAAACTGTTTTTT	TRBV6-6	TRBJ1-4	TRBD1	NA
CASSFSAGGDEQFF	TGTGCCAGCAGTTTCTCAGCGGGGGGCGATGAGCAGTTCTTC	TRBV12-3/TRBV12-4	TRBJ2-1	TRBD2	NA
CASRGGTSDTQYF	TGTGCCAGCAGGGGCGGGACATCAGATACGCAGTATTTT	TRBV25-1	TRBJ2-3	NA	many
CSARGPRVSYNEQFF	TGCAGTGCTAGAGGGCCTAGGGTCTCCTACAATGAGCAGTTCTTC	TRBV20-1	TRBJ2-1	NA	many
CSVESGGVEQYF	TGCAGCGTTGAGTCAGGGGGTGTGGAGCAGTACTTC	TRBV29-1	TRBJ2-7	TRBD1	many
CASSILPTTVIYTEAFF	TGTGCCAGCAGTATACTCCCGACGACAGTGATATACACTGAAGCTTTCTTT	TRBV6-5	TRBJ1-1	NA	many
CASSDKHRDGTHQPQHF	TGTGCCAGCAGCGACAAGCACCGGGACGGAACCCATCAGCCCCAGCATTTT	TRBV6-1	TRBJ1-5	NA	few
CASLSTGSNEKLFF	TGTGCCAGTCTTTCGACAGGGTCTAATGAAAAACTGTTTTTT	TRBV19	TRBJ1-4	TRBD1	NA
CASSYPSSADTQYF	TGTGCCAGCAGCTACCCCAGCTCCGCCGATACGCAGTATTTT	TRBV7-8	TRBJ2-3	NA	few
CASTGTSGSYEQYF	TGCGCCAGCACCGGGACTAGCGGGTCCTACGAGCAGTACTTC	TRBV5-1	TRBJ2-7	TRBD2	few
CASSLGGLATQYF	TGTGCCAGCAGCTTAGGGGGACTAGCTACGCAGTATTTT	TRBV7-9	TRBJ2-3	TRBD2	many
CASRPSSGSYEQYF	TGTGCCAGCAGACCGTCTAGCGGGTCCTACGAGCAGTACTTC	TRBV28	TRBJ2-7	TRBD2	many
CACGSTNEKLFF	TGTGCCTGCGGGTCAACTAATGAAAAACTGTTTTTT	TRBV6-6	TRBJ1-4	NA	NA
CASSKEESMNTEAFF	TGTGCCAGCAGCAAAGAGGAGAGCATGAACACTGAAGCTTTCTTT	TRBV21-1	TRBJ1-1	NA	NA
CASSFAGGRGYGYTF	TGTGCCAGCAGCTTCGCCGGGGGGCGAGGGTATGGCTACACCTTC	TRBV11-2	TRBJ1-2	NA	many
CASSESRGGTEAFF	TGCGCCAGCAGTGAGTCACGGGGGGGCACGGAAGCTTTCTTT	TRBV10-1	TRBJ1-1	NA	many
CASSLTAFYGYTF	TGTGCCAGCAGTTTAACTGCATTCTATGGCTACACCTTC	TRBV28	TRBJ1-2	NA	many
CASSTLDGYNEQFF	TGTGCCAGCAGTACACTCGACGGATACAATGAGCAGTTCTTC	TRBV2	TRBJ2-1	NA	NA
CASSPDRTRNQPQHF	TGTGCCAGCAGCCCCGACAGGACTCGAAATCAGCCCCAGCATTTT	TRBV11-3	TRBJ1-5	NA	many
CASSQLAGGSYEQYF	TGTGCCAGCTCACAATTAGCGGGGGGCAGCTACGAGCAGTACTTC	TRBV18	TRBJ2-7	TRBD2	many
CASLEGIPEAFF	TGTGCCAGCCTCGAGGGAATACCTGAAGCTTTCTTT	TRBV6-6	TRBJ1-1	NA	many
CASSQGQEYEQYF	TGCGCCAGCAGCCAGGGACAGGAGTACGAGCAGTACTTC	TRBV4-1	TRBJ2-7	TRBD1	few
CASSLVLATNTEAFF	TGCGCCAGCAGCTTGGTTCTGGCTACGAACACTGAAGCTTTCTTT	TRBV5-1	TRBJ1-1	NA	NA
CASSLGHLAKNIQYF	TGTGCCAGCAGCTTGGGCCATCTAGCCAAAAACATTCAGTACTTC	TRBV5-6	TRBJ2-4	NA	many
CASSDRDRGRTEAFF	TGTGCCAGCAGCGACCGGGACAGGGGGCGTACTGAAGCTTTCTTT	TRBV7-8	TRBJ1-1	TRBD1	few
CASSLRDLNEKLFF	TGTGCCAGTAGTCTCCGGGACCTTAATGAAAAACTGTTTTTT	TRBV19	TRBJ1-4	NA	many
CSARDKRESQETQYF	TGCAGTGCTAGAGATAAACGGGAGTCACAAGAGACCCAGTACTTC	TRBV20-1	TRBJ2-5	NA	many